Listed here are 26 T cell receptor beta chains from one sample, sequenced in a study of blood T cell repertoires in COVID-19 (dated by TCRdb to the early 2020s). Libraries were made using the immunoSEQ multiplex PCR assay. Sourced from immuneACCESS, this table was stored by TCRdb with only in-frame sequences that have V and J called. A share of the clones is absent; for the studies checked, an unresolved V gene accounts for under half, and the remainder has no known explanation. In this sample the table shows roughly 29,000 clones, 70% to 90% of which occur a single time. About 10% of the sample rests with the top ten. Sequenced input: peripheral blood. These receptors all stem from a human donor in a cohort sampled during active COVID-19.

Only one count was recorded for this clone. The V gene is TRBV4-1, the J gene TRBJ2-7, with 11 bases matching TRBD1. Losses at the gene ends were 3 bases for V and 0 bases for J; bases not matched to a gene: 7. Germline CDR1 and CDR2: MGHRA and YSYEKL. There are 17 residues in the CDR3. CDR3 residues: CASSQRDRGFSSYEQYF. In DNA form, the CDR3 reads TGCGCCAGCAGCCAGAGGGACAGGGGGTTTAGCTCCTACGAGCAGTACTTC.

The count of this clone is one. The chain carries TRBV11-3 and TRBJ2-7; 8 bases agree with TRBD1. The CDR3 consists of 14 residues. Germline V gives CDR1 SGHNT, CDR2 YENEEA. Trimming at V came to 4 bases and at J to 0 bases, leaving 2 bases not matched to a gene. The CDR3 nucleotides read TGTGCCAGCAGCTCCGGACAGGGCTCCTACGAGCAGTACTTC. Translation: CASSSGQGSYEQYF.

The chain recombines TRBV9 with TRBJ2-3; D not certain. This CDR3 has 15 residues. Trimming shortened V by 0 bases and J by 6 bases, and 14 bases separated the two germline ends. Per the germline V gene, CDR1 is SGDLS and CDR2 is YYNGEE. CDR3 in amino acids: CASSVAGQPFDTQYF. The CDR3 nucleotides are TGTGCCAGCAGCGTAGCTGGGCAGCCCTTCGATACGCAGTATTTT.

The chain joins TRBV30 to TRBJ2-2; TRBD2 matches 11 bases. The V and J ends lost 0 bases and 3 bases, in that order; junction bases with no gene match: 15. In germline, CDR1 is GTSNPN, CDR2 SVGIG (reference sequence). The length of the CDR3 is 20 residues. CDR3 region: CAWSVRRPLAGGQHTGELFF. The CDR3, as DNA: TGTGCCTGGAGTGTACGACGGCCGCTAGCGGGGGGACAGCACACCGGGGAGCTGTTTTTT.

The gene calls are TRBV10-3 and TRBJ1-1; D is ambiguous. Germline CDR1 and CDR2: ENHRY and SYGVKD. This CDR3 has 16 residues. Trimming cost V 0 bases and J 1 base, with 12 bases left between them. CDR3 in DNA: TGTGCCATCAGTGAGTCGATAAGGGAGAAGAACACTGAAGCTTTCTTT. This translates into CAISESIREKNTEAFF.

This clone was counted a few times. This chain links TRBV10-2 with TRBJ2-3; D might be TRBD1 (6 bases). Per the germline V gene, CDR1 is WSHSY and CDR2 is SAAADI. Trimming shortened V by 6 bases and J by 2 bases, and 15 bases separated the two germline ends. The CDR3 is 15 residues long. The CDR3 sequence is CASSPITGFTDTQYF. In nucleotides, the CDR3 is TGCGCCAGCAGCCCCATAACAGGGTTCACAGATACGCAGTATTTT.

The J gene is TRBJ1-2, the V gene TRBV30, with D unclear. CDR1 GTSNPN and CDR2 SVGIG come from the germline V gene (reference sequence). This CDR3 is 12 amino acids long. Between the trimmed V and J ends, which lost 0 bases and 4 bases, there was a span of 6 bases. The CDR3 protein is CAWSVGGYGYTF. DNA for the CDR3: TGTGCCTGGAGTGTAGGAGGCTATGGCTACACCTTC.

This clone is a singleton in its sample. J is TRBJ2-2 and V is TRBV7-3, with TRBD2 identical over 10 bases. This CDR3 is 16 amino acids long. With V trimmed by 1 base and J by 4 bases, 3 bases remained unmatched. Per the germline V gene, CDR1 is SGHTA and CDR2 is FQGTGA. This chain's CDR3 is CASSLSQRGGTGELFF. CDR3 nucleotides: TGTGCCAGCAGCTTAAGCCAGCGGGGGGGCACCGGGGAGCTGTTTTTT.

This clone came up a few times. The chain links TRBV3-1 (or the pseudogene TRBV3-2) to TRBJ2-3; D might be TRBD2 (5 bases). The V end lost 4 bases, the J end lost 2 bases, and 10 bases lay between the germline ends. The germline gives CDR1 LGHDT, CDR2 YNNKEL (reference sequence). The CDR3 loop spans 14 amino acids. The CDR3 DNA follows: TGTGCCAGCAGCCCGGGGAGTCCCACAGATACGCAGTATTTT. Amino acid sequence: CASSPGSPTDTQYF.

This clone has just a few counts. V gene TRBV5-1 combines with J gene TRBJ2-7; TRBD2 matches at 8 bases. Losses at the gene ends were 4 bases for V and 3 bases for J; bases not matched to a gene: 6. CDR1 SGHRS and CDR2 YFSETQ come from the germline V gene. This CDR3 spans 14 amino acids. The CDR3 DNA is TGCGCCAGCAGCCCCCGAGCGGGGGACTACGAGCAGTACTTC. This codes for CASSPRAGDYEQYF.

The CDR3 DNA reads as TGTGCCAGCATGGGGGGGCAAACCTATGGCTACACCTTC. Protein: CASMGGQTYGYTF. V gene TRBV27 combines with J gene TRBJ1-2; D might be TRBD1 (6 bases). The length of the CDR3 is 13 residues. Germline V gene data show CDR1 as MNHEY and CDR2 as SMNVEV (reference sequence). V was clipped by 7 bases and J by 4 bases, with 13 bases between them.

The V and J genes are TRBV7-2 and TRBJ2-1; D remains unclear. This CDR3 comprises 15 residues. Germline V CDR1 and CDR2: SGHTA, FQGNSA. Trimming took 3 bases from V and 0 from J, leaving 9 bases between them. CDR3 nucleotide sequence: TGTGCCAGCAGCTTGAGGTCTAGCTCCTACAATGAGCAGTTCTTC. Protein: CASSLRSSSYNEQFF.

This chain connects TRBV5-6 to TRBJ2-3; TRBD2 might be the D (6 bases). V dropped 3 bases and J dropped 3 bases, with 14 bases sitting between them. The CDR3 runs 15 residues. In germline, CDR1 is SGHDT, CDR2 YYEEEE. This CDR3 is CASSSLAWGTDTQYF. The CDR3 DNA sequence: TGTGCCAGCAGCTCACTAGCCTGGGGGACAGATACGCAGTATTTT. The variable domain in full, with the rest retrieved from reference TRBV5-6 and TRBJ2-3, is DAGVTQSPTHLIKTRGQQVTLRCSPKSGHDTVSWYQQALGQGPQFIFQYYEEEERQRGNFPDRFSGHQFPNYSSELNVNALLLGDSALYLCASSSLAWGTDTQYFGPGTRLTVL.

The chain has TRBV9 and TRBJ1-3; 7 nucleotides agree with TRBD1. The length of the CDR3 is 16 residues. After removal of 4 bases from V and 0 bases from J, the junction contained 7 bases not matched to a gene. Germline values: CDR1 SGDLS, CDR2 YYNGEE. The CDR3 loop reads CASSFTGQNSGNTIYF. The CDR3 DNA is TGTGCCAGCAGCTTCACGGGACAGAACTCTGGAAACACCATATATTTT.

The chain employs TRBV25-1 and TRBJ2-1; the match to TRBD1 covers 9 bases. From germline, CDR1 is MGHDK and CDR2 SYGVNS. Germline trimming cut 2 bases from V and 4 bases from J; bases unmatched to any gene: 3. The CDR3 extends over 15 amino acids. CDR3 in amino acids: CASSEEGTGYNEQFF. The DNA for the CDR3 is TGTGCCAGCAGTGAAGAGGGGACAGGGTACAATGAGCAGTTCTTC. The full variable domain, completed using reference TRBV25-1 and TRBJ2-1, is EADIYQTPRYLVIGTGKKITLECSQTMGHDKMYWYQQDPGMELHLIHYSYGVNSTEKGDLSSESTVSRIRTEHFPLTLESARPSHTSQYLCASSEEGTGYNEQFFGPGTRLTVL.

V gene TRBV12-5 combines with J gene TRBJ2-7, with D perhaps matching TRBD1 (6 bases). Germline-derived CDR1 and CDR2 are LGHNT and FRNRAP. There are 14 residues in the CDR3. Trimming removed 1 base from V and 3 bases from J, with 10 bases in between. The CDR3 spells CASGLATGYYEQYF. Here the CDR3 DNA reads TGTGCTAGTGGTTTGGCCACAGGGTACTACGAGCAGTACTTC. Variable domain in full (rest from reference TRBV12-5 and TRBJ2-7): DARVTQTPRHKVTEMGQEVTMRCQPILGHNTVFWYRQTMMQGLELLAYFRNRAPLDDSGMPKDRFSAEMPDATLATLKIQPSEPRDSAVYFCASGLATGYYEQYFGPGTRLTVT.

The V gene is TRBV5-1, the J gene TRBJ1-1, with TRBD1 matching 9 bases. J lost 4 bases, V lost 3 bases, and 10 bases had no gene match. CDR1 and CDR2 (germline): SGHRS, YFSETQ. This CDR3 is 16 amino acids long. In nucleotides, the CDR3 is TGCGCCAGCAGCTCCCAAGGGGGGACAGGGAGCACTGAAGCTTTCTTT. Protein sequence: CASSSQGGTGSTEAFF.

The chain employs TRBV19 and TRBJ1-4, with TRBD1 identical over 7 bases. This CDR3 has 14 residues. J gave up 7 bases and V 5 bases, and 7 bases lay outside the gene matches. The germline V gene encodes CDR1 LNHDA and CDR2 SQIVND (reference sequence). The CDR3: CASSLQGVGEKLFF. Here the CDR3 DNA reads TGTGCCAGTAGTTTGCAGGGGGTCGGTGAAAAACTGTTTTTT.

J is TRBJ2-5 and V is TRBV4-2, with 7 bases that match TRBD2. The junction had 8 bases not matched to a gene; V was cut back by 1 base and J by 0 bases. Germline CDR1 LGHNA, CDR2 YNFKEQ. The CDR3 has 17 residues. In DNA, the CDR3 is TGTGCCAGCAGCCAAGTTAGGTCTAGCGGAAACCAAGAGACCCAGTACTTC. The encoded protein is CASSQVRSSGNQETQYF.

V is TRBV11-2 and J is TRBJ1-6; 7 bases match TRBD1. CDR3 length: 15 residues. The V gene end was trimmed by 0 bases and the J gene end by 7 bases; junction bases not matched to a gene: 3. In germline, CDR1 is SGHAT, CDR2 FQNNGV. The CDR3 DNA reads TGTGCCAGCAGCTTAGACAGGGGGGTAAATTCACCCCTCCACTTT. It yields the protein CASSLDRGVNSPLHF.

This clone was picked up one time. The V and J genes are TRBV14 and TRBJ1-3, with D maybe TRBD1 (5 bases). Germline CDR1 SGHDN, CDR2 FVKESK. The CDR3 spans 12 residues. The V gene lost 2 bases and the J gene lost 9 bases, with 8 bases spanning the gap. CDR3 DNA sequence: TGTGCCAGCAGCCAATGGGGGGGCACCATATATTTT. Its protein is CASSQWGGTIYF. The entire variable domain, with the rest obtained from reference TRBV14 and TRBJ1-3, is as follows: EAGVTQFPSHSVIEKGQTVTLRCDPISGHDNLYWYRRVMGKEIKFLLHFVKESKQDESGMPNNRFLAERTGGTYSTLKVQPAELEDSGVYFCASSQWGGTIYFGEGSWLTVV.

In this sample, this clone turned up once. Here the CDR3 reads CASSQARAGPQETQYF. As DNA, the CDR3 is TGCGCCAGCAGCCAAGCTAGGGCGGGGCCACAAGAGACCCAGTACTTC. V is TRBV4-1 and J is TRBJ2-5; possibly TRBD2 for D (6 bases). This CDR3 region has 16 residues. Trimming removed 1 base from V and 2 bases from J, with 14 bases in between. Per the germline V gene, CDR1 is MGHRA and CDR2 is YSYEKL.

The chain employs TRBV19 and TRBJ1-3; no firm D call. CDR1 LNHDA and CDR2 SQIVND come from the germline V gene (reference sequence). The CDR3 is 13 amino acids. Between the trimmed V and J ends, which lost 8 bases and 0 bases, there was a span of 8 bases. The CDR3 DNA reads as TGTGCCAGTGCGTCCGGCTCTGGAAACACCATATATTTT. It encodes CASASGSGNTIYF.

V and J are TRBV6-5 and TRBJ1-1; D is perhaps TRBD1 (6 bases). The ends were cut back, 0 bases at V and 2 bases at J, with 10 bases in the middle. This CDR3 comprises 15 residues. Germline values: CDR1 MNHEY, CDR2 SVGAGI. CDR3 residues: CASSYSWTANTEAFF. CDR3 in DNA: TGTGCCAGCAGTTACTCGTGGACAGCCAACACTGAAGCTTTCTTT.

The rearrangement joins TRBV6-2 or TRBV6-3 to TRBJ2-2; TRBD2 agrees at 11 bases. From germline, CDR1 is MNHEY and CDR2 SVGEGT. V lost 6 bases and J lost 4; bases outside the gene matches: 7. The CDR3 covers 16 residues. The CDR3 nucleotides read TGTGCCAGCAGCCTACTAGCGGGAGCGGGCACCGGGGAGCTGTTTTTT. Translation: CASSLLAGAGTGELFF.

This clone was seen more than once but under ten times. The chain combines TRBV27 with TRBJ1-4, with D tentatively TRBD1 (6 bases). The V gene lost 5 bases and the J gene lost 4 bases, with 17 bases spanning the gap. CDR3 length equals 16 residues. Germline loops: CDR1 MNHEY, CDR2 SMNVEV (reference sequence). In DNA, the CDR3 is TGTGCCAGCAGTCCGCTGGGCGAACAGGGTAATGAAAAACTGTTTTTT. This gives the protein CASSPLGEQGNEKLFF. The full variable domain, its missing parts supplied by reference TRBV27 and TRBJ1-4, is EAQVTQNPRYLITVTGKKLTVTCSQNMNHEYMSWYRQDPGLGLRQIYYSMNVEVTDKGDVPEGYKVSRKEKRNFPLILESPSPNQTSLYFCASSPLGEQGNEKLFFGSGTQLSVL.